The 28 T cell receptor beta chains listed next were all sequenced from one sample in a study of Graves' ophthalmopathy and Graves' hyperthyroidism (dated by TCRdb to the late 2010s). Sequencing relied on an Illumina HiSeq 2000. TCR beta CDR3 regions were amplified from RNA transcripts for repertoire sequencing. A first-round RT-PCR used HTBI primers with the Qiagen OneStep RT-PCR kit, followed by a second-round multiplex PCR, size selection and purification. TCRdb itself trimmed the public reads at Q25 with fastp, ran MiXCR and retained productive beta chains. Rows with a matching CDR3 protein are joined into one entry that keeps the most common DNA and genes. This sample is represented by 1 million to 1.3 million distinct CDR3 sequences; 35% to 40% of them were singletons. The ten largest clonotypes hold over 8.5% of the sample. Sequenced: peripheral blood or thyroid tissue (not recorded which). Receptors originate from an adult man with Graves' hyperthyroidism.

The CDR3 DNA reads TGTGCCACCAGCGCCTCGGTGGGTACTGAAGCTTTCTTT. Its translation is CATSASVGTEAFF. The chain combines TRBV24-1 with TRBJ1-1; D is unclear. Trimming stripped 7 bases from V and 5 bases from J, with 13 bases between. Germline CDR1 reads KGHDR; CDR2 reads SFDVKD. CDR3 length: 13 residues.

As concerns this clonotype: Possible read error: a much larger clone is one base away. The chain couples TRBV24-1 to TRBJ2-5; perhaps D is TRBD1 or TRBD2 (5 bases each). The length of the CDR3 is 16 residues. Per germline, CDR1 KGHDR and CDR2 SFDVKD. V dropped 7 bases and J dropped 5 bases, with 22 bases sitting between them. The CDR3 is CATRATGAGLLETQYF. As DNA, the CDR3 is TGTGCCACCAGAGCTACCGGGGCAGGGTTGTTGGAGACCCAGTACTTC.

This sequence joins TRBV28 and TRBJ2-7, with D possibly matching TRBD2 (6 bases). The CDR3 extends over 15 amino acids. Trimming shortened V by 1 base and J by 3 bases, and 13 bases separated the two germline ends. Germline CDR1 MDHEN, CDR2 SYDVKM. This CDR3 reads CASSLSVGGDYEQYF. The CDR3 DNA is TGTGCCAGCAGTTTATCCGTTGGCGGGGACTACGAGCAGTACTTC.

The chain joins TRBV29-1 to TRBJ2-5; TRBD2 might be the D (5 bases). Trimming removed 2 bases at V and 3 bases at J, with 13 bases between. Germline CDR1 is SQVTM and CDR2 is ANQGSEA. This CDR3 contains 14 residues. CDR3 DNA: TGCAGCGTTGAAACTAGGGTAGCCAAAGAGACCCAGTACTTC. This encodes CSVETRVAKETQYF.

This clonotype was counted ten times or more. The chain links TRBV7-2 to TRBJ1-5; TRBD1 matches at 8 bases. V was pared by 5 bases and J by 3 bases, with 9 bases of the junction left unmatched. The germline V gene encodes CDR1 SGHTA and CDR2 FQGNSA. The CDR3 runs 16 residues. The CDR3 loop reads CASSKLPGQDNQPQHF. The CDR3 coding sequence is TGTGCCAGCAGCAAATTGCCGGGACAGGACAATCAGCCCCAGCATTTT.

This clonotype was found many times. The rearrangement links TRBV7-9 to TRBJ2-5; D remains unclear. Trimming removed 5 bases from V and 1 base from J, with 11 bases in between. Germline-derived CDR1 and CDR2 are SEHNR and FQNEAQ (reference sequence). There are 14 residues in the CDR3. CDR3 bases: TGTGCCAGCAGCGATACAGAAATCCAAGAGACCCAGTACTTC. Translated, it gives CASSDTEIQETQYF.

Comments on this clonotype: The conserved final phenylalanine or tryptophan is absent from the CDR3, which likely points to a read error. The chain carries TRBV19 and TRBJ2-7, with 7 bases matching TRBD1. Trimming cost V 6 bases and J 5 bases; bases outside gene matches: 16. The CDR3 is 16 residues long. CDR1 and CDR2 from the germline V gene are LNHDA and SQIVND (reference sequence). The CDR3 DNA sequence: TGTGCCAGTAGCCAAGATCGTTTCAGGGGGTACCACGAGCAGTACCTC. It is translated as CASSQDRFRGYHEQYL.

Concerning this clonotype itself: The junction does not match germline at one end; this may be a read error. The V and J genes are TRBV5-5 and TRBJ1-5; 8 nucleotides line up with TRBD1. Germline V CDR1 and CDR2: SGHKS, YYEKEE (reference sequence). This CDR3 comprises 17 residues. This chain's CDR3 is CASSLHEGQGFTQPQHF. The CDR3 DNA sequence: TGTGCTAGCAGCCTTCATGAAGGACAGGGATTTACTCAGCCCCAGCATTTT.

The rearrangement uses TRBV5-1 and TRBJ1-1; D not resolved. The CDR3 is 13 residues long. Per the germline V gene, CDR1 is SGHRS and CDR2 is YFSETQ. V lost 5 bases and J lost 4, with 12 bases in between. CDR3 loop: CASRYGEGTEAFF. The CDR3 bases are TGCGCCAGCAGGTATGGGGAGGGCACTGAAGCTTTCTTT.

The chain carries TRBV2 and TRBJ2-5; weak D call: TRBD2 (5 bases). The CDR3 has 12 residues. From germline, CDR1 is SNHLY and CDR2 FYNNEI. V was trimmed by 9 bases and J by 9 bases, leaving 17 bases between them. This CDR3 is CASSTGGQPQYF. The CDR3 DNA follows: TGTGCCAGTTCAACCGGCGGGCAGCCCCAGTACTTC.

The rearrangement uses TRBV6-6 and TRBJ2-5; 7 nucleotides line up with TRBD2. The CDR3 spans 17 residues. Unmatched junction bases numbered 19, after V lost 7 bases and J lost 5 bases. Germline CDR1 and CDR2: MNHNY and SVGAGI (reference sequence). The CDR3 nucleotides read TGTGCCAGCACAAAACTCTCGGCAGAAGCGCGGGGGGAGACCCAGTACTTC. Residues: CASTKLSAEARGETQYF.

This clonotype was observed once. The V and J genes are TRBV20-1 and TRBJ2-7; 7 bases are a match to TRBD1. The V and J ends lost 5 bases and 10 bases, in that order; junction bases with no gene match: 5. This CDR3 region has 10 residues. Germline V gene lookup returns CDR1 DFQATT and CDR2 SNEGSKA (reference sequence). DNA for the CDR3: TGCAGTGCTGACAGGGTAAATCAGTACTTC. Protein: CSADRVNQYF.

The rearrangement uses TRBV2 and TRBJ2-7; D remains unclear. CDR1 and CDR2 from the germline V gene are SNHLY and FYNNEI. V shed 8 bases and J shed 4 bases, with 15 bases lying between them. This CDR3 is built from 13 residues. The CDR3 spells CASGSQPQYEQYF. For the CDR3, the DNA is TGTGCCAGCGGTTCCCAGCCCCAATACGAGCAGTACTTC.

This clonotype was seen many times. The V and J genes are TRBV24-1 and TRBJ1-2; TRBD1 matches at 8 bases. The V and J ends lost 4 bases and 3 bases, in that order; junction bases with no gene match: 6. This CDR3 has 15 residues. Per the germline V gene, CDR1 is KGHDR and CDR2 is SFDVKD. The CDR3 nucleotides are TGTGCCACCAGTGACACAGGGGGTAAGGACTATGGCTACACCTTC. Residues: CATSDTGGKDYGYTF.

V and J are TRBV24-1 and TRBJ1-5; tentative D call: TRBD1 (5 bases). Trimming cost V 9 bases and J 4 bases, with 15 bases left between them. CDR1 KGHDR and CDR2 SFDVKD come from the germline V gene. The CDR3 has 14 residues. The DNA for the CDR3 is TGTGCCACCCATGACGGGACGCGAAATCAGCCCCAGCATTTT. Protein product: CATHDGTRNQPQHF.

This chain links TRBV20-1 with TRBJ2-3; tentative D call: TRBD2 (6 bases). Trimming stripped 6 bases from V and 4 bases from J, with 17 bases between. This CDR3 has 14 residues. Germline-derived CDR1 and CDR2 are DFQATT and SNEGSKA (reference sequence). DNA for the CDR3: TGCAGTGCGAAGGAGGCACGGGAGTCAGATACGCAGTATTTT. Protein product: CSAKEARESDTQYF.

This clonotype occurred many times. V usage is TRBV7-2 and J usage is TRBJ2-6, with no clear D. Germline CDR1 reads SGHTA; CDR2 reads FQGNSA. This CDR3 has 18 residues. With 5 bases removed from V and 1 base from J, the gap between germline ends came to 18 bases. CDR3 in DNA: TGTGCCAGCAGCGTCCGGGTTATTGGGCAATCTGGGGCCAACGTCCTGACTTTC. Its translation: CASSVRVIGQSGANVLTF.

This rearrangement joins TRBV5-4 to TRBJ2-5, with 10 bases that match TRBD2. The CDR3 spans 15 residues. Germline-derived CDR1 and CDR2 are SGHNT and YYREEE (reference sequence). Germline trimming cut 4 bases from V and 5 bases from J; bases unmatched to any gene: 8. CDR3 DNA sequence: TGTGCCAGCAGCATGGAACTAGCGGGGTTGGAGACCCAGTACTTC. This codes for CASSMELAGLETQYF. Using reference TRBV5-4 and TRBJ2-5 for the parts outside the CDR3, the full variable domain is ETGVTQSPTHLIKTRGQQVTLRCSSQSGHNTVSWYQQALGQGPQFIFQYYREEENGRGNFPPRFSGLQFPNYSSELNVNALELDDSALYLCASSMELAGLETQYFGPGTRLLVL.

As for this clonotype: Lacking the conserved final phenylalanine or tryptophan, this CDR3 likely reflects a read error. CDR3 region: CSASGDGYTL. The CDR3 DNA follows: TGCAGTGCTAGTGGGGATGGCTACACCCTC. The chain joins TRBV20-1 to TRBJ1-2; D unclear. Per the germline V gene, CDR1 is DFQATT and CDR2 is SNEGSKA (reference sequence). The CDR3 contains 10 residues. The ends were cut back, 3 bases at V and 6 bases at J, with 5 bases in the middle.

For this clonotype: The germline gene is not matched at one end of the junction; a read error may be the cause. The V call is TRBV11-2, the J call TRBJ2-6; D assignment may be TRBD1 or TRBD2 (6 bases each). The CDR3 sequence is 16 residues long. Germline V gives CDR1 SGHAT, CDR2 FQNNGV. The CDR3 coding sequence is TGTGCCAGCAGCCTTCCCGGGGGCTCTAGGGCCAACGTCCTGACTTTC. Its translation: CASSLPGGSRANVLTF.

This chain connects TRBV10-3 to TRBJ2-6, with TRBD1 identical over 12 bases. Losses at the gene ends were 2 bases for V and 2 bases for J; bases not matched to a gene: 4. The CDR3 contains 18 residues. Germline CDR1 ENHRY, CDR2 SYGVKD. The CDR3 here is CAISELGQGAPGANVLTF. The CDR3 DNA reads TGTGCCATCAGTGAGCTGGGACAGGGGGCGCCTGGGGCCAACGTCCTGACTTTC.

This clonotype was recorded at least ten times. The genes are TRBV7-2 and TRBJ1-2; 8 positions match TRBD1. Germline lookup yields CDR1 SGHTA and CDR2 FQGNSA. The CDR3 is 13 residues long. V shed 5 bases, J shed 7 bases, and the junction held 6 bases outside the gene matches. This chain's CDR3 is CASSPQGAGGYTF. The CDR3 DNA reads TGTGCCAGCAGCCCTCAGGGGGCGGGTGGCTACACCTTC.

This clonotype was observed a handful of times. A junction boundary mismatches the germline segment, possibly from a read error. The chain has TRBV5-1 and TRBJ1-1, with 8 bases aligning to TRBD1. The CDR3 has 15 amino acids. CDR1 is SGHRS and CDR2 is YFSETQ in the germline V gene. The DNA of the CDR3 is TGTGCCAGCAGCCCGCCCAGGGGGCGGAACACTGAAGCTTTCTTT. Encoded protein: CASSPPRGRNTEAFF.

Many counts were recorded for this clonotype. This chain links TRBV12-3 or TRBV12-4 with TRBJ1-1; D possibly corresponds to TRBD1 (5 bases). The CDR3 contains 14 residues. The germline V and J ends were trimmed by 3 bases and 4 bases, with 12 bases remaining between them. In DNA form, the CDR3 reads TGTGCCAGCAGTTTTCCCCGGGGGTCCACTGAAGCTTTCTTT. This codes for CASSFPRGSTEAFF.

The chain employs TRBV12-3 or TRBV12-4 and TRBJ1-4; possibly TRBD1 for D (5 bases). CDR3 size: 15 residues. V was clipped by 6 bases and J by 10 bases, with 21 bases between them. CDR3 loop: CASSQSGGAGGKLFF. The CDR3 DNA sequence: TGTGCCAGCAGCCAATCGGGCGGGGCAGGCGGAAAACTGTTTTTT.

This clonotype was seen many times. The chain joins TRBV7-6 to TRBJ2-5; TRBD1 matches at 9 bases. CDR1 and CDR2 (germline): SGHVS, FNYEAQ. After removal of 5 bases from V and 5 bases from J, the junction contained 6 bases not matched to a gene. This CDR3 comprises 14 residues. CDR3 in amino acids: CASSETGGRETQYF. The CDR3 nucleotides are TGTGCCAGCAGCGAAACAGGGGGCAGGGAGACCCAGTACTTC.

This clonotype was seen only a few times. This sequence joins TRBV20-1 and TRBJ1-5; D perhaps matches TRBD1 (5 bases). This CDR3 region has 15 residues. V lost 3 bases and J 1 base, leaving 13 bases between the germline ends. Looked up from germline, CDR1 is DFQATT and CDR2 is SNEGSKA (reference sequence). The CDR3 protein is CSARPGTVSNQPQHF. CDR3 DNA: TGCAGTGCTAGGCCGGGGACGGTGAGCAATCAGCCCCAGCATTTT.

The V and J genes are TRBV7-4 and TRBJ2-7, with TRBD1 matching 12 bases. The CDR3 has 14 amino acids. The V and J ends lost 4 bases and 6 bases, in that order; junction bases with no gene match: 4. The germline CDR1 and CDR2 sequences are SGHVT and SQSDAQ. The CDR3 DNA reads TGTGCCAGCAGCTCAATGGGACAGGGGGCCGAGCAGTACTTC. Residues: CASSSMGQGAEQYF.